Presented here are 27 T cell receptor beta chains from one specimen sequenced in a study of T cell repertoires in cytomegalovirus infection. Which antigens these TCRs recognize remains unknown. TCRdb called the reads again in MiXCR, with one record for every CDR3 protein. The data contain approximately 590,000 distinct CDR3 sequences, over 35% of them singletons. Source: cultured PBMCs, taken from culture after CMV antigen stimulation. These receptors were obtained from a human donor in good health (CMV status not recorded). Some clones in this sample may be carry-over from other donors' samples.

The CDR3 loop reads CASSSGTSASYEQYF. The DNA for the CDR3 is TGTGCCAGCAGCTCCGGGACTAGCGCATCCTACGAGCAGTACTTC. The chain has TRBV5-4 and TRBJ2-7; 10 positions agree with TRBD2. The CDR3 length is 15 residues. With V trimmed by 3 bases and J by 1 base, 4 bases remained unmatched. The germline CDR1 and CDR2 sequences are SGHNT and YYREEE (reference sequence).

The chain joins TRBV14 to TRBJ2-7; no reliable D call. Looked up from germline, CDR1 is SGHDN and CDR2 is FVKESK. This CDR3 region has 12 residues. V shed 4 bases and J shed 7 bases, with 11 bases lying between them. The CDR3 nucleotides read TGTGCCAGCAGCCCGGGCAGTTGGGAGCAGTACTTC. Encoded protein: CASSPGSWEQYF. The full variable domain, completed using reference TRBV14 and TRBJ2-7, is EAGVTQFPSHSVIEKGQTVTLRCDPISGHDNLYWYRRVMGKEIKFLLHFVKESKQDESGMPNNRFLAERTGGTYSTLKVQPAELEDSGVYFCASSPGSWEQYFGPGTRLTVT.

The rearrangement uses TRBV25-1 and TRBJ2-1; D not certain. The germline V gene encodes CDR1 MGHDK and CDR2 SYGVNS. V shed 5 bases and J shed 7 bases, with 12 bases lying between them. The CDR3 has 13 residues. This chain's CDR3 is CASSSFRLNEQFF. CDR3 nucleotide sequence: TGTGCCAGCAGTAGTTTTCGGTTGAATGAGCAGTTCTTC. Combining the CDR3 with reference TRBV25-1 and TRBJ2-1 gives the whole variable domain EADIYQTPRYLVIGTGKKITLECSQTMGHDKMYWYQQDPGMELHLIHYSYGVNSTEKGDLSSESTVSRIRTEHFPLTLESARPSHTSQYLCASSSFRLNEQFFGPGTRLTVL.

This clonotype was seen more than once but under ten times. The chain joins TRBV27 to TRBJ1-4; D gene uncertain. Germline V lookup: CDR1 MNHEY, CDR2 SMNVEV (reference sequence). V was shortened by 7 bases and J by 5 bases, with 14 bases between the two germline ends. The CDR3 extends over 14 amino acids. CDR3 residues: CASTSGRPNEKLFF. The CDR3 DNA follows: TGTGCCAGCACATCCGGGCGGCCGAATGAAAAACTGTTTTTT.

The chain recombines TRBV27 with TRBJ1-5; D call uncertain. V shed 0 bases and J shed 1 base, with 7 bases lying between them. The CDR3 runs to 15 residues. Germline V gene data show CDR1 as MNHEY and CDR2 as SMNVEV (reference sequence). The CDR3 is CASSLSWRSNQPQHF. CDR3 bases: TGTGCCAGCAGTTTATCCTGGCGGAGCAATCAGCCCCAGCATTTT.

The J gene is TRBJ2-7, the V gene TRBV4-1; 9 bases are shared with TRBD2. V shed 1 base and J 0 bases; nucleotides not matched to a gene: 4. This CDR3 has 16 amino acids. The germline V gene has CDR1 MGHRA and CDR2 YSYEKL. The CDR3 here is CASSQGLLAGSYEQYF. The CDR3 DNA reads as TGCGCCAGCAGCCAAGGACTACTAGCGGGCTCCTACGAGCAGTACTTC.

This clonotype was found a few times. The CDR3 bases are TGTGCCATCAGGGCCGGGACAGGGAACACCGGGGAGCTGTTTTTT. Amino acid sequence: CAIRAGTGNTGELFF. V gene TRBV10-3 combines with J gene TRBJ2-2; 8 bases align to TRBD1. The CDR3 has 15 residues. With V trimmed by 6 bases and J by 1 base, 4 bases remained unmatched. In germline, CDR1 is ENHRY, CDR2 SYGVKD.

This rearrangement joins TRBV28 to TRBJ2-1; unclear D gene. CDR3 size: 15 residues. CDR1 is MDHEN, CDR2 SYDVKM, per germline. Trimming pared 0 bases from V and 0 bases from J, leaving 6 bases between. DNA of the CDR3: TGTGCCAGCAGTTTATGGGTCAGCTCCTACAATGAGCAGTTCTTC. Protein product: CASSLWVSSYNEQFF.

This clonotype was counted only a few times. The chain combines TRBV7-2 with TRBJ1-2; 7 nucleotides align to TRBD1. This CDR3 region has 16 residues. V lost 4 bases and J lost 5; bases outside the gene matches: 13. From germline, CDR1 is SGHTA and CDR2 FQGNSA. CDR3 region: CASSSRPGQAFYGYTF. CDR3 in DNA: TGTGCCAGCAGCTCCCGCCCCGGACAGGCATTTTATGGCTACACCTTC.

The rearrangement links TRBV5-1 to TRBJ1-1; tentatively, D is TRBD1 (5 bases). The ends were cut back, 4 bases at V and 1 base at J, with 11 bases in the middle. This CDR3 contains 14 residues. CDR1 is SGHRS, CDR2 YFSETQ, per germline. CDR3 in DNA: TGCGCCAGCAGCCCCAGGGATCAGAACACTGAAGCTTTCTTT. Protein: CASSPRDQNTEAFF. The variable domain in full, completed from reference TRBV5-1 and TRBJ1-1, reads KAGVTQTPRYLIKTRGQQVTLSCSPISGHRSVSWYQQTPGQGLQFLFEYFSETQRNKGNFPGRFSGRQFSNSRSEMNVSTLELGDSALYLCASSPRDQNTEAFFGQGTRLTVV.

CDR3 residues: CATSRERLPYNEQFF. As DNA, the CDR3 is TGTGCCACCAGCAGAGAGAGGCTACCCTACAATGAGCAGTTCTTC. The rearrangement links TRBV15 to TRBJ2-1, with D hard to call. Trimming took 0 bases from V and 2 from J, leaving 8 bases between them. The CDR3 spans 15 residues. Germline V gene lookup returns CDR1 LNHNV and CDR2 YYDKDF (reference sequence).

Many counts were recorded for this clonotype. V is TRBV6-2 or TRBV6-3 and J is TRBJ2-5; D may be TRBD1 or TRBD2 (5 bases each). This CDR3 spans 18 amino acids. Germline CDR1 reads MNHEY; CDR2 reads SVGEGT. V lost 7 bases and J lost 0, with 24 bases in between. In DNA form, the CDR3 reads TGTGCCAGCACGACGGCGAGCCGGGACCCCCGCTACCAAGAGACCCAGTACTTC. Its translation: CASTTASRDPRYQETQYF.

This CDR3 is CASINWPWADNYGYTF. The CDR3 DNA reads as TGTGCCAGCATCAACTGGCCGTGGGCAGATAACTATGGCTACACCTTC. The rearrangement joins TRBV6-6 to TRBJ1-2; D gene unclear. Trimming left V 7 bases short and J 1 base short, with 19 bases between. CDR1 is MNHNY, CDR2 SVGAGI, per germline (reference sequence). The CDR3 is made up of 16 amino acids.

This clonotype was observed a few times. The gene calls are TRBV2 and TRBJ1-2; D unresolved. The V gene's germline CDR1 is SNHLY and CDR2 FYNNEI. V shed 1 base and J shed 2 bases, with 5 bases lying between them. The CDR3 is made up of 13 amino acids. This CDR3 reads CASSEEQNYGYTF. In DNA form, the CDR3 reads TGTGCCAGCAGTGAAGAACAGAACTATGGCTACACCTTC.

This clonotype was observed a handful of times. V usage is TRBV7-2 and J usage is TRBJ1-6; a weak D match, TRBD1 (5 bases). CDR1 and CDR2 (germline): SGHTA, FQGNSA. There are 15 residues in the CDR3. Trimming took off 1 base at V and 11 bases at J, with 15 bases between the two ends. The CDR3 DNA reads TGTGCCAGCAGCTTAGTACAGGACTTTAACGCACCCCTCCACTTT. Amino acid sequence: CASSLVQDFNAPLHF.

The chain carries TRBV14 and TRBJ2-3; D unresolved. The CDR3 consists of 13 residues. Trimming left V 3 bases short and J 8 bases short, with 12 bases between. Germline CDR1 SGHDN, CDR2 FVKESK. The CDR3 sequence is CASSQEKRATQYF. CDR3 sequence (DNA): TGTGCCAGCAGCCAGGAAAAACGGGCTACGCAGTATTTT.

The chain couples TRBV19 to TRBJ1-1; a weak D match, TRBD1 (5 bases). Between the trimmed V and J ends, which lost 1 base and 1 base, there was a span of 10 bases. Germline lookup yields CDR1 LNHDA and CDR2 SQIVND (reference sequence). The CDR3 spans 15 residues. CDR3 DNA sequence: TGTGCCAGTAGTATAGGCGGGGGACGGAACACTGAAGCTTTCTTT. Residues: CASSIGGGRNTEAFF.

The genes are TRBV11-3 and TRBJ2-3; D is uncertain. V lost 5 bases and J 0 bases, leaving 12 bases between the germline ends. The CDR3 sequence is 15 residues long. Germline V lookup: CDR1 SGHNT, CDR2 YENEEA. The CDR3 nucleotides read TGTGCCAGCAGCCCAGGATATACTAGCACAGATACGCAGTATTTT. Protein product: CASSPGYTSTDTQYF.

The table lists this clonotype with a few counts. The chain carries TRBV7-2 and TRBJ1-5, with D maybe TRBD1 (5 bases). V was cut by 5 bases and J by 1 base, with 18 bases left in between. This CDR3 is 17 amino acids long. The V gene's germline CDR1 is SGHTA and CDR2 FQGNSA. The CDR3: CASSTPTGLGSNQPQHF. In DNA form, the CDR3 reads TGTGCCAGCAGCACCCCCACGGGGCTGGGGAGCAATCAGCCCCAGCATTTT.

The chain is built from TRBV28 and TRBJ2-1; no clear D gene. The V end was cut by 5 bases, the J end by 4 bases, with 18 bases between. The germline V gene has CDR1 MDHEN and CDR2 SYDVKM. The CDR3 totals 16 residues. This CDR3 is CASSPRSLSGYNEQFF. The CDR3 bases are TGTGCCAGCAGTCCCCGCAGCCTGTCTGGATACAATGAGCAGTTCTTC. Variable domain in full (rest from reference TRBV28 and TRBJ2-1): DVKVTQSSRYLVKRTGEKVFLECVQDMDHENMFWYRQDPGLGLRLIYFSYDVKMKEKGDIPEGYSVSREKKERFSLILESASTNQTSMYLCASSPRSLSGYNEQFFGPGTRLTVL.

This chain links TRBV4-3 with TRBJ2-3, with D perhaps matching TRBD2 (7 bases). Germline-derived CDR1 and CDR2 are LGHNA and YSLEER. Trimming pared 9 bases from V and 1 base from J, leaving 17 bases between. This CDR3 has 15 residues. In DNA form, the CDR3 reads TGCGCCAGTGCACCGGGGGCGGGAGGCACAGATACGCAGTATTTT. This codes for CASAPGAGGTDTQYF.

This clonotype has only a few counts. The chain couples TRBV4-3 to TRBJ2-5, with 7 positions matching TRBD1. Germline V gives CDR1 LGHNA, CDR2 YSLEER. V shed 3 bases, J shed 1 base, and the junction held 2 bases outside the gene matches. The CDR3 runs to 14 residues. DNA of the CDR3: TGCGCCAGCAGCCACACAGGGGCCCAAGAGACCCAGTACTTC. This translates into CASSHTGAQETQYF.

The gene calls are TRBV18 and TRBJ2-7; no reliable D call. V was clipped by 2 bases and J by 4 bases, with 12 bases between them. The CDR3 totals 14 residues. In germline, CDR1 is KGHSH, CDR2 LQKENI. In DNA form, the CDR3 reads TGTGCCAGCTCACCAAGGCTTTCCGGGTACGAGCAGTACTTC. This codes for CASSPRLSGYEQYF. Complete variable domain (other parts from reference TRBV18 and TRBJ2-7): NAGVMQNPRHLVRRRGQEARLRCSPMKGHSHVYWYRQLPEEGLKFMVYLQKENIIDESGMPKERFSAEFPKEGPSILRIQQVVRGDSAAYFCASSPRLSGYEQYFGPGTRLTVT.

This chain joins TRBV12-5 and TRBJ2-3; D is unclear. The CDR3 totals 12 residues. CDR1 is LGHNT and CDR2 is FRNRAP in the germline V gene. With 1 base removed from V and 11 bases from J, the gap between germline ends came to 10 bases. As DNA, the CDR3 is TGTGCTAGTGGTTTGGGGTGGGCAGAGCAGTATTTT. Its translation is CASGLGWAEQYF. Drawing the rest from reference TRBV12-5 and TRBJ2-3, the complete variable domain is DARVTQTPRHKVTEMGQEVTMRCQPILGHNTVFWYRQTMMQGLELLAYFRNRAPLDDSGMPKDRFSAEMPDATLATLKIQPSEPRDSAVYFCASGLGWAEQYFGPGTRLTVL.

V gene TRBV7-2 combines with J gene TRBJ2-3; 13 bases match TRBD2. Looked up from germline, CDR1 is SGHTA and CDR2 is FQGNSA. This CDR3 comprises 16 residues. The trim removed 5 bases at V and 5 bases at J, leaving 7 bases unmatched. CDR3 sequence (DNA): TGTGCCAGCAGCCCGGGACTAGCGGGACGAATAGATACGCAGTATTTT. Translated: CASSPGLAGRIDTQYF.

The gene calls are TRBV7-9 and TRBJ2-5; D might be TRBD1 (5 bases). The CDR3 covers 15 residues. V lost 1 base, J lost 4 bases, and 13 bases lay in between. In germline, CDR1 is SEHNR, CDR2 FQNEAQ (reference sequence). CDR3 residues: CASSLEFGASETQYF. CDR3 in DNA: TGTGCCAGCAGCTTAGAATTTGGGGCCTCAGAGACCCAGTACTTC.

This clonotype was counted a few times. The V gene is TRBV6-1, the J gene TRBJ2-3; possible D gene TRBD2, 6 bases. Germline V gene data show CDR1 as MNHNS and CDR2 as SASEGT. Trimming shortened V by 8 bases and J by 2 bases, and 20 bases separated the two germline ends. The CDR3 covers 16 residues. CDR3 region: CASPSIGGDLTDTQYF. CDR3 bases: TGTGCCAGCCCCTCCATCGGCGGGGACCTCACAGATACGCAGTATTTT.